This paragraph covers one TCR beta chain sequence. This clone was picked up one time. Its antigen is still unknown. No base quality values were provided; no much bigger clone lies one nucleotide off. The data stem from a study of CD8+ T cells in alopecia areata (dated 2018 in TCRdb). For the wider study: Treated patients were enrolled in an open-label pilot trial of oral tofacitinib, 5 to 10 mg twice daily, for moderate-to-severe alopecia areata. Patients on tofacitinib were biopsied at baseline and after 4 and 24 weeks of treatment, and several of the patients also had a later scalp biopsy. In humans, TCRbeta sequencing was performed on scalp tissue and on sorted CD4+ and CD8+ peripheral blood T cells from healthy controls and from patients with patchy or totalis/universalis alopecia areata. Patients stayed on tofacitinib for 6 to 18 months and then had 6 months of follow-up off drug so that delayed response and recurrence could be assessed. Disease severity in treated patients was measured with the SALT score, which quantifies the percentage of affected scalp surface area. Scalp clonality was compared across normal scalp (n=4), patchy alopecia areata scalp (n=8), and alopecia totalis/universalis scalp (n=8). In both human patients and the C3H/HeJ mouse model, the study applied high-throughput TCRbeta sequencing to look at T cell clonal expansion in alopecia areata. TCRbeta CDR3 regions were amplified by immunoSEQ multiplex PCR with 35 Vbeta forward and 13 Jbeta reverse primers. RNA was obtained with the PAXgene miRNA kit for fixed scalp, the miRNeasy kit for PBMCs, and the RNeasy kit for mouse skin.

What the time point label conveys for this sample: around 4 weeks on oral tofacitinib. Reading the label with the study, this specimen's treatment or condition is: oral pan-JAK inhibitor, 5-10 mg twice daily. Lesional scalp punch biopsies and peripheral blood were obtained from alopecia areata patients. PBMCs were isolated by density centrifugation and stained for CD3, CD4 and CD8, and CD4+ and CD8+ T cells were sorted on a FACSAria. The paper's findings and limits, for the study overall: TCR sequences shared between patients were less clear than in mice, possibly partly because of HLA diversity in the patient population. Because the treated cohort was small and had just a single nonresponder, larger studies are needed to establish links between baseline CD8+ expansion and response. Unlike mouse skin, where gammadelta T cells dominate, normal human skin contains resident alphabeta T cells that get sequenced too, which complicates analysis of the scalp TCR repertoire. Many expanded lesional clones persisted in scalp and blood during tofacitinib treatment, which may partly explain relapse after stopping treatment. Lesional scalp, especially in alopecia totalis/universalis, showed higher clonality and more expanded CD8+ clones than normal scalp, suggesting antigenic drive. Tofacitinib significantly decreased scalp clonality and the number of expanded CD8+ clones among the top 100 scalp clones.

Trimming at the junction amounts to 1 base on V and 5 bases on J, and the germline ends lie 9 bases apart. The CDR3 covers 14 residues, taking in both the cysteine and the phenylalanine. Just CDR3 DNA is preserved here, 42 bases in frame from base 1. The germline V gene encodes CDR1 SEHNR and CDR2 FQNEAQ (reference sequence). The receptor library was made with the immunoSEQ multiplex PCR assay. RNA was extracted from all samples and reverse transcribed into cDNA, which served as template for TCR sequencing. First-strand cDNA was synthesized using SuperScript III with a 2:1 mix of oligo-dT and random hexamers. A synthetic immune receptor repertoire was used to measure amplification bias, and any remaining bias was corrected computationally. The study's own analysis went as follows. Raw reads were preprocessed to remove errors, and CDR3 was defined according to IMGT conventions as the region from the conserved cysteine to phenylalanine. Clonality was calculated as 1 minus Shannon entropy normalized by log2 of the number of productive unique TCRs. CD4 or CD8 identity of scalp clones was inferred by cross-referencing scalp TCRbeta sequences with sorted blood CD4 and CD8 repertoires. Imported from immuneACCESS, the table was reduced by TCRdb to in-frame sequences with V and J called. These copies leave out some clones; in studies compared against another copy, an unresolved V gene accounts for under half, and the cause of the remainder is not known. D and trimming were read from the DNA, whereas the V and J calls and clone size are those reported in that table. For this sample the table gives 110,000 to 150,000 clones, of which approximately 80% were detected only once. Together, the top ten hold around 25% of the sample.

The V and J genes are TRBV7-9 and TRBJ2-1, with the D segment identity uncertain. Sequenced material: CD8+ T cells sorted from blood, taken at week 4, from a patient treated with tofacitinib. The origin of this receptor is a human donor with alopecia areata. CDR3 sequence: CASSLVSRNNEQFF. The sequenced DNA: TGTGCCAGCAGCTTAGTAAGTAGGAACAATGAGCAGTTCTTC.